This entry describes one T cell receptor beta chain. CDR3 size: 15 residues. In germline, CDR1 is SGHDT, CDR2 YYEEEE. The V gene lost 1 base and the J gene lost 4 bases, with 12 bases spanning the gap. The data stem from a study of blood T cell repertoires in COVID-19. Study in general: Acute-phase and convalescent COVID-19 samples originated in the United States, Italy and Spain. Sources were T cells, B-cell-depleted T cells, or PBMCs; the material itself was cDNA or gDNA.

Method: immunoSEQ multiplex PCR; TCRdb's copy keeps in-frame clones and lacks some. The repertoire includes approximately 99,000 clones, 88% of them detected once, and under 3% sits in the top ten. The clonotype was recovered from a human donor in a cohort sampled during active COVID-19. This chain uses TRBV5-6 with TRBJ2-1; possible D gene TRBD2, 6 bases. The specimen was peripheral blood. CDR3 region: CASSLRGGGYNEQFF. The CDR3 DNA follows: TGTGCCAGCAGCTTGAGGGGTGGGGGGTACAATGAGCAGTTCTTC. The full variable domain, with the rest looked up from reference TRBV5-6 and TRBJ2-1, is DAGVTQSPTHLIKTRGQQVTLRCSPKSGHDTVSWYQQALGQGPQFIFQYYEEEERQRGNFPDRFSGHQFPNYSSELNVNALLLGDSALYLCASSLRGGGYNEQFFGPGTRLTVL.